The clone carrying this TCR beta chain showed up many times. This sample was taken from a study of T-cell memory formation after mild COVID-19. Constant-segment primers served in 5'RACE that generated TCR alpha and TCR beta cDNA libraries bearing sample barcodes and UMIs. TCRdb reprocessed the 5' RACE reads via MiXCR and lists one record per CDR3 protein. In the table there are tens of thousands of distinct CDR3 sequences, 6.6% of which are singletons. The germline V gene has CDR1 LGHDT and CDR2 YNNKEL (reference sequence). Trimming took off 4 bases at V and 2 bases at J, with 15 bases between the two ends. CDR3 length: 15 residues.

Material for sequencing was PBMCs or a T cell subset sorted from them (not recorded which). The TCR comes from an adult who had mild COVID-19 (a few samples of this study predate the infection). Cell type and time point are not known. The V and J genes are TRBV3-1 and TRBJ2-7; D is uncertain. The CDR3 coding sequence is TGTGCCAGCAGCCCGAGTTTCTCGCCTACCTACGAGCAGTACTTC. It codes for CASSPSFSPTYEQYF.